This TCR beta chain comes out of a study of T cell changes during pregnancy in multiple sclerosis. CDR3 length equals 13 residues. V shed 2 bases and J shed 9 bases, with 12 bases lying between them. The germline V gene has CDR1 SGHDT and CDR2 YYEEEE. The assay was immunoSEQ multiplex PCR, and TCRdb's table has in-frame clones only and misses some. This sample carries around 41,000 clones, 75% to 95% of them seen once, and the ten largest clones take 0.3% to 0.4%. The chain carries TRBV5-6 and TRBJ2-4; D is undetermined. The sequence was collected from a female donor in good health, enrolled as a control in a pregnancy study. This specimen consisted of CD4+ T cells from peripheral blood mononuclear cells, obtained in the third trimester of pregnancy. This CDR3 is CASSFGVASIQYF. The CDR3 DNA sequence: TGTGCCAGCAGCTTTGGAGTGGCTAGCATTCAGTACTTC.